This T cell receptor beta chain was profiled in a study of graft-versus-host responses after intestinal transplantation (dated by TCRdb to 2020 to 2022). Notes on the research overall: Multivisceral, liver-intestinal, or isolated intestinal transplants were received by the recipients. A peak of at least 4% donor T cells among recipient peripheral blood mononuclear cells was the definition used for donor T cell macrochimerism. Rather than being sequenced by the commercial service, samples from a few later patients were sequenced in-house on an Illumina MiSeq and processed with MiXCR. Every recipient was given anti-thymocyte globulin induction, then maintenance tacrolimus and steroids for 3 to 4 years. The cohort enrolled about two dozen intestinal transplant recipients including one retransplant, and 3 patients lacking pretransplant specimens were excluded. After intestinal transplantation, graft-versus-host and host-versus-graft alloreactive T cell clones were followed in the graft, circulation and bone marrow using bulk TCR-beta CDR3 sequencing. To identify alloreactive clones, pre-transplant mixed lymphocyte reaction products were sequenced and compared with unstimulated pre-transplant donor and recipient T cells.

The research as a whole found: GvH clones were detected in recipient bone marrow, and some appeared earlier in ileal mucosa or blood, consistent with an intestinal mucosal origin. Early after transplant, peak levels of circulating GvH clones were associated with declines in HvG clones. High GvH to HvG T cell clonal ratios were observed in the allografts of patients with donor T cell macrochimerism. The relatively low number and heterogeneity of intestinal transplant patients limited the conclusions.

Libraries were prepared through the immunoSEQ multiplex PCR assay. For most patients, genomic DNA was isolated with the Qiagen DNeasy Blood and Tissue Kit and shipped frozen to Adaptive Biotechnologies for TCR sequencing. For most patients, genomic DNA was subjected to high-throughput TCR-beta CDR3 sequencing by Adaptive Biotechnologies. The published analysis was carried out like this. TCR sequencing data for 15 to 20 patients were retrieved from Adaptive's ImmunoSEQ software; three other patients were processed with MiXCR and VDJtools. CD4 versus CD8 sorting errors were corrected by removing sequences found in both subsets at a frequency ratio below 5:1. CDR3 nucleotide sequences shared by donor and recipient were removed because the origin of these sequences could not be assigned. Alloreactive clones required at least 2-fold expansion over unstimulated cells and minimum CFSE-low frequency of 0.002% (template counts) or 0.001% (read counts). Mappable clones were those detected in sequenced pre-transplant spleen, lymph node, or MLR CFSE-low populations of the donor or recipient. The cumulative frequency of alloreactive clones was calculated as a percentage of all sequences, weighted by copy number. The immuneACCESS repertoire file appears here via TCRdb, limited to in-frame rearrangements. These files lack a portion of the clones; in checked studies, under half of the deficit traces to unresolved V genes, and the cause of the others is not known. The D gene and trimming were derived from the DNA, and the V and J assignments and clone size from that table. The sample records about 90,000 clones, 85% to 95% of which are singletons. The ten largest clones add up to about 1% of the sample.

According to the study, the label for this sample's time point signals: cells obtained before transplantation from donor or recipient. CD3+CD4+ and CD3+CD8+ populations were FACS-sorted from unstimulated pre-transplant donor and recipient cells taken from spleen or lymph nodes. Note on this clone: Its specific antigen is unknown. No clone much larger than this one lies a single base away; base qualities are absent.

Deletion took 2 bases off V and 4 bases off J, with a span of 8 bases between the germline ends. CDR1 MNHEY and CDR2 SMNVEV are derived from the germline V gene (reference sequence). Including cysteine and phenylalanine, the CDR3 has 13 amino acids. Only the CDR3 part of the read is kept: 39 bases, read in frame from the first base. The chain couples TRBV27 to TRBJ1-2; TRBD1 is a possible D gene, resting on 5 matching bases. The sample in question was unstimulated CD8+ T cells sorted from spleen or lymph node cells, obtained before transplant. This receptor was identified in a human donor who was the organ donor for an intestinal transplant. The CDR3 here reads CASSLQGSYGYTF. The bases are TGTGCCAGCAGTTTACAGGGAAGCTATGGCTACACCTTC.